Described below is a single T cell receptor (beta chain) sequence and its context. This record comes from a study of blood T cell repertoires in COVID-19. About the study: There were acute and convalescent COVID-19 samples, and they came from the United States, Italy and Spain. In each case, the material was cDNA or gDNA derived from T cells, B-cell-depleted T cells, or PBMCs.

The CDR3 is 14 amino acids. Germline V gives CDR1 LGHDT, CDR2 YNNKEL (reference sequence). V lost 4 bases, J lost 12 bases, and 21 bases lay in between. As handled by the study authors: Estimation of nucleated cell counts was performed using reference gene primer amplification. The table came from immunoSEQ multiplex PCR; TCRdb's copy has only in-frame clones and leaves some out. That table supplies the V and J calls and clone size; D and trimming were determined from the DNA. Among more than 95,000 clones listed, less than 90% were seen once. The receptor was isolated from a man older than 75 with active or convalescent COVID-19. Sequencing used peripheral blood. The chain uses TRBV3-1 (or the pseudogene TRBV3-2) and TRBJ1-1, with D unresolved. The CDR3 coding sequence is TGTGCCAGCAGCCCCCCACTTGTTTCGTCGTATACTTTCTTT. It codes for CASSPPLVSSYTFF.